Here is one T cell receptor beta chain with its context. This record belongs to a study of blood T cell repertoires in COVID-19. About the research overall: The analysed material was cDNA or gDNA that came from T cells, B-cell-depleted T cells, or PBMCs.

Here immunoSEQ multiplex PCR was the method, and the copy in TCRdb shows in-frame clones only, minus some. The data contain about 42,000 clones, roughly 80% of them singletons. Germline CDR1 is MNHNY and CDR2 is SVGAGI (reference sequence). The CDR3 loop spans 13 amino acids. Trimming pared 0 bases from V and 8 bases from J, leaving 8 bases between. This sequence originates from a woman in her 70s with acute or convalescent COVID-19. Specimen: peripheral blood. The chain carries TRBV6-6 and TRBJ2-1, with D unresolved. Written as DNA, the CDR3 is TGTGCCAGCAGTTACTCGAGAGGTGATGAGCAGTTCTTC. Translation: CASSYSRGDEQFF.